A single sample is the source of the 18 T cell receptor beta chains below, sequenced in a study of T cells in Graves' hyperthyroidism and ophthalmopathy. Template material for amplifying TCR beta CDR3 regions consisted of RNA transcripts. HTBI primers were employed in a first-round RT-PCR of the TCR CDR3. One entry per CDR3 protein results from TCRdb running MiXCR on the multiplex PCR reads. The sample holds 280,000 or so distinct CDR3 sequences, under 30% seen once. Sequenced input: blood. These receptors were collected from a man in his forties or fifties with Graves' hyperthyroidism that later progressed to Graves' ophthalmopathy.

The CDR3 spells CASSSSGTERGGELFF. In DNA form, the CDR3 reads TGTGCCAGCAGCTCCTCCGGGACCGAGAGGGGCGGGGAGCTGTTTTTT. The rearrangement joins TRBV11-2 to TRBJ2-2, with D perhaps being TRBD1 or TRBD2 (5 bases each). CDR1 SGHAT and CDR2 FQNNGV come from the germline V gene. Trimming removed 4 bases from V and 7 bases from J, with 19 bases in between. CDR3 length: 16 residues.

This clonotype was seen ten or more times. V usage is TRBV12-3 or TRBV12-4 and J usage is TRBJ2-3; TRBD1 or TRBD2 may be the D gene (5 bases each). The CDR3 is 12 amino acids. CDR3 coding DNA: TGTGCAACCGGGGACCCCTCTTATACGCAGTATTTT. Translating it yields CATGDPSYTQYF.

The sample holds many counts of this clonotype. J is TRBJ2-7 and V is TRBV12-3 or TRBV12-4, with TRBD1 matching over 7 bases. The J segment lost 0 bases and the V segment lost 4 bases, leaving 9 bases of the junction unmatched. This CDR3 comprises 16 residues. The CDR3 DNA reads as TGTGCCAGCAGTTCCCCTCACAGGGGTAGCTCCTACGAGCAGTACTTC. This gives the protein CASSSPHRGSSYEQYF.

This clonotype was recorded at least ten times. The chain links TRBV20-1 to TRBJ1-1, with D perhaps TRBD1 (6 bases). The CDR3 totals 13 residues. V was trimmed by 6 bases and J by 0 bases, leaving 11 bases between them. The germline gives CDR1 DFQATT, CDR2 SNEGSKA (reference sequence). CDR3 region: CSALGQLNTEAFF. In DNA, the CDR3 is TGCAGTGCCCTCGGACAGTTGAACACTGAAGCTTTCTTT.

This clonotype was picked up many times. The rearrangement links TRBV7-9 to TRBJ2-5; possibly TRBD1 for D (6 bases). The CDR3 runs to 14 residues. V was pared by 5 bases and J by 4 bases, with 14 bases between. From germline, CDR1 is SEHNR and CDR2 FQNEAQ (reference sequence). The CDR3 nucleotides read TGTGCCAGCAGCCGCCGACAGGAGTTAGAGACCCAGTACTTC. This sequence encodes CASSRRQELETQYF.

This clonotype was recorded at least ten times. The chain recombines TRBV12-3 or TRBV12-4 with TRBJ2-3; D remains ambiguous. Trimming shortened V by 10 bases and J by 4 bases, and 18 bases separated the two germline ends. The CDR3 spans 14 residues. CDR3 coding DNA: TGTGCCACAAATCCAGTTGGGCCTGCAGATACGCAGTATTTT. This encodes CATNPVGPADTQYF.

Ten or more counts support this clonotype. The chain couples TRBV5-1 to TRBJ2-5, with unresolved D. V lost 3 bases, J lost 1 base, and 10 bases lay in between. This CDR3 has 14 residues. Germline loops: CDR1 SGHRS, CDR2 YFSETQ. CDR3 amino acids: CASSYSGAQETQYF. CDR3 DNA: TGCGCCAGCAGCTACTCAGGTGCCCAAGAGACCCAGTACTTC. The full variable domain, rest sourced from reference TRBV5-1 and TRBJ2-5, is KAGVTQTPRYLIKTRGQQVTLSCSPISGHRSVSWYQQTPGQGLQFLFEYFSETQRNKGNFPGRFSGRQFSNSRSEMNVSTLELGDSALYLCASSYSGAQETQYFGPGTRLLVL.

This clonotype was observed at least ten times. This sequence joins TRBV19 and TRBJ1-1; TRBD1 is a possible D gene (6 bases). Per the germline V gene, CDR1 is LNHDA and CDR2 is SQIVND (reference sequence). The CDR3 is 14 amino acids. V lost 3 bases, J lost 4 bases, and 12 bases lay in between. The CDR3, as DNA: TGTGCCAGTAGTATCGACAGGTCGGGCACTGAAGCTTTCTTT. Translation gives CASSIDRSGTEAFF.

This clonotype has at least ten counts. This chain joins TRBV6-5 and TRBJ2-2, with 13 bases lining up with TRBD2. Germline assignment: CDR1 MNHEY and CDR2 SVGAGI. V lost 6 bases, J lost 7 bases, and 8 bases stayed unmatched. CDR3 length: 16 amino acids. The CDR3 loop reads CASRGRTSGSIGELFF. As DNA, the CDR3 is TGTGCCAGCAGGGGTCGGACTAGCGGGAGTATCGGGGAGCTGTTTTTT.

In this sample, this clonotype turned up once. A much larger clone lies one base from this, so it may be a read error. Since no conserved phenylalanine or tryptophan closes the CDR3, a read error is the likely cause. The genes are TRBV6-5 and TRBJ2-7; 7 bases agree with TRBD1. The CDR3 is 13 residues long. J was trimmed by 6 bases and V by 4 bases; bases with no gene match: 6. Germline CDR1 and CDR2: MNHEY and SVGAGI. The CDR3 nucleotides read TGTGCCAGCAGTTGGCAGACAGGGCGCGAGCAGTACCCC. Amino acid sequence: CASSWQTGREQYP.

This clonotype was seen ten or more times. The chain is built from TRBV20-1 and TRBJ2-2, with a possible D match to TRBD2 (6 bases). CDR3 size: 16 residues. CDR1 and CDR2 (germline): DFQATT, SNEGSKA (reference sequence). Between the trimmed V and J ends, which lost 0 bases and 2 bases, there was a span of 13 bases. The CDR3, as DNA: TGCAGTGCTAGAGATCTTGAGGGGACTAACACCGGGGAGCTGTTTTTT. Translating gives CSARDLEGTNTGELFF.

This clonotype was seen repeatedly, ten times or more. The genes are TRBV5-1 and TRBJ2-7; no definite D call. V was cut by 0 bases and J by 0 bases, with 7 bases left in between. Germline CDR1 and CDR2: SGHRS and YFSETQ. The CDR3 totals 14 residues. The CDR3 DNA reads as TGCGCCAGCAGCTTGGGGATGAGCTCCTACGAGCAGTACTTC. Protein sequence: CASSLGMSSYEQYF.

At least ten counts were recorded for this clonotype. The J gene is TRBJ1-1, the V gene TRBV6-2 or TRBV6-3, with D perhaps matching TRBD1 (5 bases). CDR1 is MNHEY and CDR2 is SVGEGT in the germline V gene. V lost 6 bases and J lost 3, with 8 bases in between. The CDR3 loop spans 12 amino acids. CDR3 sequence reads: CASRRQYTEAFF. As DNA, the CDR3 is TGTGCCAGCAGGAGACAGTACACTGAAGCTTTCTTT.

This clonotype showed up many times. The J gene is TRBJ1-2, the V gene TRBV24-1; unclear D gene. V was trimmed by 4 bases and J by 7 bases, leaving 9 bases between them. The germline V gene has CDR1 KGHDR and CDR2 SFDVKD. The CDR3 contains 12 residues. The CDR3 sequence is CATSDRVSGYTF. The CDR3 DNA reads TGTGCCACCAGTGACCGGGTCTCTGGCTACACCTTC.

This clonotype came up many times. J is TRBJ2-2 and V is TRBV28; the D gene is possibly TRBD2 (5 bases). Germline V lookup: CDR1 MDHEN, CDR2 SYDVKM. The CDR3 sequence is 15 residues long. Trimming shortened V by 2 bases and J by 10 bases, and 17 bases separated the two germline ends. As DNA, the CDR3 is TGTGCCAGCAGTTTAAGGTGGTCGGGGATCGAGGAGCTGTTTTTT. This sequence encodes CASSLRWSGIEELFF.

This clonotype has ten or more counts. The J gene is TRBJ2-7, the V gene TRBV6-1; TRBD2 matches at 10 bases. The ends lost 7 bases at V and 5 bases at J; junction bases unmatched: 5. Per germline, CDR1 MNHNS and CDR2 SASEGT. The CDR3 runs 13 residues. DNA for the CDR3: TGTGCCAGCACACTAGCGGGAAACAACGAGCAGTACTTC. This translates into CASTLAGNNEQYF.

The rearrangement uses TRBV5-1 and TRBJ1-3; TRBD1 might be the D (5 bases). Trimming stripped 3 bases from V and 0 bases from J, with 10 bases between. CDR3 length: 15 amino acids. The V gene's germline CDR1 is SGHRS and CDR2 YFSETQ. The CDR3, as DNA: TGCGCCAGCAGCTCGGGACGGCACTCTGGAAACACCATATATTTT. It is translated as CASSSGRHSGNTIYF. Filled out from reference TRBV5-1 and TRBJ1-3, the complete variable domain reads KAGVTQTPRYLIKTRGQQVTLSCSPISGHRSVSWYQQTPGQGLQFLFEYFSETQRNKGNFPGRFSGRQFSNSRSEMNVSTLELGDSALYLCASSSGRHSGNTIYFGEGSWLTVV.

This clonotype has ten or more counts. CDR3 residues: CASSTSGGRGTGELFF. The DNA of the CDR3 is TGTGCCAGCAGTACGAGTGGAGGGAGAGGTACCGGGGAGCTGTTTTTT. The chain is built from TRBV6-1 and TRBJ2-2; perhaps TRBD2 as D (6 bases). V was cut by 5 bases and J by 5 bases, with 18 bases left in between. This CDR3 comprises 16 residues. Germline V CDR1 and CDR2: MNHNS, SASEGT.